Included here is one T cell receptor beta chain sequence, with context. Its antigen is undetermined. This entry belongs to a study of Ad26.COV2.S vaccination and SARS-CoV-2 variants. Background on the study: It was the COV1001 Ad26.COV2.S trial arm that included the donor. The study's findings and limits: In TCR breadth and depth analyses, total T cell responses may have been underestimated. Those who received the vaccine showed greater spike-specific TCR breadth than those given placebo.

Treatment given: roughly 18 received Ad26.COV2.S at low or high dose, single or two shots; 5 received placebo; per-sample allocation not given. Collection of the samples took place on day 63 after the first injection of vaccine or placebo. The table came from immunoSEQ multiplex PCR; TCRdb's copy has only in-frame clones and leaves some out. The table has under 550,000 clones, roughly 90% seen once. The CDR3 contains 17 residues. Per the germline V gene, CDR1 is MNHEY and CDR2 is SMNVEV (reference sequence). Trimming shortened V by 1 base and J by 16 bases, and 29 bases separated the two germline ends.

The J gene is TRBJ2-1, the V gene TRBV27; D might be TRBD2 (5 bases). This TCR derives from a person aged 18-65 years who received the Ad26.COV2.S COVID-19 vaccine or a placebo. Material: peripheral blood, obtained in a trial of Ad26.COV2.S vaccine versus placebo. The DNA of the CDR3 is TGTGCCAGCAGTTTATACTCCGGGCGGGTTATGAAGGAGTATTATTTCTTC. This codes for CASSLYSGRVMKEYYFF.